Below, 8 T cell receptor beta chains from the same sample are listed, as sequenced in a study of T cells after yellow fever vaccination. Each CDR3 protein gets one entry after TCRdb re-called the 5' RACE reads with MiXCR. The sample consists of about 260,000 distinct CDR3 sequences, approximately 5.2% of them appearing once. The starting material was CD4+ T cells sorted from PBMCs, obtained on the day of the yellow fever booster vaccination. The origin of the receptors is a young man who received the YFV17D yellow fever vaccine.

The table lists this clonotype with many counts. This chain uses TRBV6-5 with TRBJ2-3; TRBD1 might be the D (5 bases). The germline CDR1 and CDR2 sequences are MNHEY and SVGAGI. CDR3 length: 15 amino acids. V gave up 4 bases and J gave up 2 bases, with 13 bases separating them. CDR3 DNA: TGTGCCAGCAGTTTTTGGGGCAGCCCCACAGATACGCAGTATTTT. This encodes CASSFWGSPTDTQYF.

This clonotype was seen a few times. J is TRBJ2-1 and V is TRBV7-2, with a weak D call TRBD2 (6 bases). The length of the CDR3 is 15 residues. Looked up from germline, CDR1 is SGHTA and CDR2 is FQGNSA. V gave up 1 base and J gave up 6 bases, with 13 bases separating them. CDR3 in DNA: TGTGCCAGCAGCTTAGGGATATTCGGGGGCAATGAGCAGTTCTTC. Protein sequence: CASSLGIFGGNEQFF. The full variable domain, in which reference TRBV7-2 and TRBJ2-1 provide the parts outside the CDR3, is GAGVSQSPSNKVTEKGKDVELRCDPISGHTALYWYRQSLGQGLEFLIYFQGNSAPDKSGLPSDRFSAERTGGSVSTLTIQRTQQEDSAVYLCASSLGIFGGNEQFFGPGTRLTVL.

This clonotype came up a few times. The rearrangement joins TRBV20-1 to TRBJ2-7; the match to TRBD2 covers 8 bases. The CDR3 sequence is 15 residues long. V was clipped by 4 bases and J by 6 bases; unmatched bases: 14. Looked up from germline, CDR1 is DFQATT and CDR2 is SNEGSKA (reference sequence). Here the CDR3 DNA reads TGCAGTGCTAATCCCCGTCCCTCGGGAGGGGCCGAGCAGTACTTC. It encodes CSANPRPSGGAEQYF.

This clonotype was detected only a few times. CDR3 nucleotide sequence: TGTGCCAGCTCACCGGACAGCACCTACGAGCAGTACTTC. Its translation is CASSPDSTYEQYF. The chain recombines TRBV18 with TRBJ2-7; D is perhaps TRBD1 (6 bases). The germline V gene has CDR1 KGHSH and CDR2 LQKENI. The CDR3 length is 13 residues. Trimming removed 3 bases at V and 2 bases at J, with 8 bases between.

This clonotype showed up just a few times. This rearrangement joins TRBV7-3 to TRBJ1-1; D gene unclear. The germline gives CDR1 SGHTA, CDR2 FQGTGA. The CDR3 consists of 13 residues. V shed 6 bases and J shed 0 bases, with 8 bases lying between them. CDR3 region: CASRFSLNTEAFF. As DNA, the CDR3 is TGTGCCAGCAGATTTAGTCTGAACACTGAAGCTTTCTTT.

The table lists this clonotype with a few counts. The J gene is TRBJ2-7, the V gene TRBV7-2; the D gene could be TRBD1 or TRBD2 (5 bases each). Germline values: CDR1 SGHTA, CDR2 FQGNSA. The V gene lost 1 base and the J gene lost 3 bases, with 10 bases spanning the gap. The CDR3 has 14 amino acids. CDR3: CASSLVEGNYEQYF. The CDR3, as DNA: TGTGCCAGCAGCTTAGTAGAGGGGAACTACGAGCAGTACTTC.

This clonotype was detected many times. This chain links TRBV9 with TRBJ2-5; TRBD2 aligns across 9 bases. The CDR3 covers 14 residues. Germline-derived CDR1 and CDR2 are SGDLS and YYNGEE. V lost 0 bases and J lost 7; bases outside the gene matches: 4. CDR3 in DNA: TGTGCCAGCAGCGTAGAAAAACTAGCGGGGACCCAGTACTTC. As protein: CASSVEKLAGTQYF.

This clonotype was seen a handful of times. The rearrangement joins TRBV4-2 to TRBJ1-6; 7 positions agree with TRBD1. This CDR3 is built from 13 residues. Trimming took 3 bases from V and 9 from J; bases not matched to a gene: 2. Germline V CDR1 and CDR2: LGHNA, YNFKEQ. The CDR3 protein is CASSQTGCSPLHF. The CDR3 DNA reads TGTGCCAGCAGCCAGACAGGGTGTTCACCCCTCCACTTT.